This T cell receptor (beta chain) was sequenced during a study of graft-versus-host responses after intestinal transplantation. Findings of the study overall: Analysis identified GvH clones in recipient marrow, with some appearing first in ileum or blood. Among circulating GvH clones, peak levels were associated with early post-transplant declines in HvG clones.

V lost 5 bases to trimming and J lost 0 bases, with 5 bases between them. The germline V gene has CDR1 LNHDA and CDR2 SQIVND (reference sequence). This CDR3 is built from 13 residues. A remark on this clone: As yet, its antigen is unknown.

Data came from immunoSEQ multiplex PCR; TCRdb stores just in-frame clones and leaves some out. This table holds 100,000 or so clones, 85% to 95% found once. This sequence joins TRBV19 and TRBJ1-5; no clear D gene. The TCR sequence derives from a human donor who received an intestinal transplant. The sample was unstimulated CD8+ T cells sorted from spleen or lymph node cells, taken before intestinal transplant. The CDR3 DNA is TGTGCCAGTAGTGGAGCTAGCAATCAGCCCCAGCATTTT. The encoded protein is CASSGASNQPQHF. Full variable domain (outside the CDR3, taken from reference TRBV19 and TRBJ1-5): DGGITQSPKYLFRKEGQNVTLSCEQNLNHDAMYWYRQDPGQGLRLIYYSQIVNDFQKGDIAEGYSVSREKKESFPLTVTSAQKNPTAFYLCASSGASNQPQHFGDGTRLSIL.